In this sample, the clone carrying this T cell receptor (beta chain) turned up many times. Its antigen is as yet unknown. Trimming pared 1 base from V and 5 bases from J, leaving 8 bases between. CDR3 length equals 14 residues. CDR1 is SGHTA and CDR2 is FQGNSA in the germline V gene. This specimen belongs to a study of T cell repertoires in cytomegalovirus infection. Study-wide context: It can be stated that public TCR beta signatures indicated CMV infection as well as a matching HLA type. General observations from the study: Identification of carriers of CMV plus the relevant HLA was achieved through cumulative public TCR beta family frequency. Within the response measured ex vivo, HLA-C-restricted CMV-specific TCR beta clonotypes were dominant.

TCRdb re-called the reads through MiXCR, storing one row per CDR3 protein. The profile shows approximately 200,000 distinct CDR3 sequences, 28% of them singletons. The rearrangement joins TRBV7-2 to TRBJ1-4; no definite D call. Input material: PBMCs. This receptor was identified in a human donor in good health (CMV status not recorded). Some clones in this sample may be carry-over from other donors' samples. In DNA, the CDR3 is TGTGCCAGCAGCTTAGGGACGGCAAATGAAAAACTGTTTTTT. Residues: CASSLGTANEKLFF.